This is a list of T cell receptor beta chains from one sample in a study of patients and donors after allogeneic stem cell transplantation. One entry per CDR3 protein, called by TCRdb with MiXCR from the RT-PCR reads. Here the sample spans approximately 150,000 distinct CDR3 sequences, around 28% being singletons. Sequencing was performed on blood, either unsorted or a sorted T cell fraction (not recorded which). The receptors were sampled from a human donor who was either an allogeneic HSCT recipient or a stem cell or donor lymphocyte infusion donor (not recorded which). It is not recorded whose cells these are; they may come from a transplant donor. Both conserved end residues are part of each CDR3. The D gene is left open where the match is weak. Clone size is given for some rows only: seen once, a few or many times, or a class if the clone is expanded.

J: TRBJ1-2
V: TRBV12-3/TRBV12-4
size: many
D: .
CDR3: CASSLAGLYGYTF
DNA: TGTGCCAGCAGTTTAGCAGGACTCTATGGCTACACCTTC

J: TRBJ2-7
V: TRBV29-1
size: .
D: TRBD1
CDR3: CSAMTGDHEQYF
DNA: TGCAGCGCTATGACAGGGGACCACGAGCAGTACTTC

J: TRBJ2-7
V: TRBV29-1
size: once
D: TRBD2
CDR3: CSVRLAGSGYEQYF
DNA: TGCAGCGTTAGGCTAGCGGGGAGTGGGTACGAGCAGTACTTC

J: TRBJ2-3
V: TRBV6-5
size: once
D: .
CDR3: CASSGLITDTQYF
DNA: TGTGCCAGCAGCGGACTGATCACAGATACGCAGTATTTT

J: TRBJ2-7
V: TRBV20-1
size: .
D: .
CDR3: CSARSGVLYEQYF
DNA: TGCAGTGCTAGGAGCGGAGTTCTTTACGAGCAGTACTTC

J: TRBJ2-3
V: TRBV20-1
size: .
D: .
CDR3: CSASPGIQKYF
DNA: TGCAGTGCTAGCCCGGGCATTCAAAAGTATTTT

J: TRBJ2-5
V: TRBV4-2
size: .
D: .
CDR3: CASSQGGGAKETQYF
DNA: TGTGCCAGCAGCCAAGGCGGAGGGGCTAAAGAGACCCAGTACTTC

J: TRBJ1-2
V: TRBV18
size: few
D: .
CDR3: CASSPRPGEGYTF
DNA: TGTGCCAGCTCACCACGACCAGGGGAAGGCTACACCTTC

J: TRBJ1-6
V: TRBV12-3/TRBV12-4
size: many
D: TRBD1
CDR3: CASGPTGGSYNSPLHF
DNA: TGTGCCAGCGGACCGACAGGGGGGTCCTATAATTCACCCCTCCACTTT

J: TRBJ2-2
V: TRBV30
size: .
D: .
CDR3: CAPCTTARTGELFF
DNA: TGTGCCCCGTGCACGACAGCCCGCACCGGGGAGCTGTTTTTT

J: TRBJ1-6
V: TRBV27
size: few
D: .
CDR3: CASSPLGTDPNSPLHF
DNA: TGTGCCAGCAGTCCCCTAGGTACCGATCCAAATTCACCCCTCCACTTT

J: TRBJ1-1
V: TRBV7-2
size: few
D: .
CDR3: CASSLVWLGGRAFF
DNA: TGTGCCAGCAGCTTAGTGTGGCTAGGGGGTCGAGCTTTCTTT

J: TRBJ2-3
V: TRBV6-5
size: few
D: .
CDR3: CASSYWGTGTDTQYF
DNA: TGTGCCAGCAGTTATTGGGGTACAGGGACCGATACGCAGTATTTT

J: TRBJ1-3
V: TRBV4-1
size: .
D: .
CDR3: CASSQGAAFGGNTIYF
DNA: TGCGCCAGCAGCCAAGGAGCCGCTTTCGGTGGAAACACCATATATTTT

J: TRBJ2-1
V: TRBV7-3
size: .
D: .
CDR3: CASSLRAGDNEQFF
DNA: TGTGCCAGCAGCTTAAGGGCAGGGGACAATGAGCAGTTCTTC

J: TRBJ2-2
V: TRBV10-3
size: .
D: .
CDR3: CAISESAGELFF
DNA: TGTGCCATCAGTGAGTCGGCCGGGGAGCTGTTTTTT

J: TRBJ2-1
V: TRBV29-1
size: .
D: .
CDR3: CSADTGNLVGEQFF
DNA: TGCAGCGCCGATACAGGCAATCTAGTGGGTGAGCAGTTCTTC

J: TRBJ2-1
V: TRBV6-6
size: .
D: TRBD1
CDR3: CASSYSGRQGASYNEQFF
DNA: TGTGCCAGCAGTTACTCGGGGCGGCAGGGGGCCAGCTACAATGAGCAGTTCTTC

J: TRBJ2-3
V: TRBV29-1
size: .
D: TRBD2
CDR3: CSVGGEGPDTQYF
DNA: TGCAGCGTTGGAGGGGAGGGCCCGGATACGCAGTATTTT

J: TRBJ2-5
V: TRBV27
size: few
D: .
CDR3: CASSFGVQETQYF
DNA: TGTGCCAGCAGTTTTGGTGTCCAAGAGACCCAGTACTTC

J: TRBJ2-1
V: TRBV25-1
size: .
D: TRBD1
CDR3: CASSERYPDRGSWDEQFF
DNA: TGTGCCAGCAGTGAAAGGTATCCGGACAGGGGATCATGGGATGAGCAGTTCTTC

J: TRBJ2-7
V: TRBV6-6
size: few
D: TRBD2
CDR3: CASSYSGAAYEQYF
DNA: TGTGCCAGCAGTTACAGCGGGGCTGCCTACGAGCAGTACTTC

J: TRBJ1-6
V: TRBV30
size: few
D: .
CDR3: CAWRRSNSPLHF
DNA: TGTGCCTGGAGAAGAAGTAATTCACCCCTCCACTTT

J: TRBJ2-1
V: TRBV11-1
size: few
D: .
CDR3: CASSTTRRTYNEQFF
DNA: TGTGCCAGCAGCACCACCAGGCGGACCTACAATGAGCAGTTCTTC

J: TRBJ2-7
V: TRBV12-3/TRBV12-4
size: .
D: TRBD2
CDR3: CASSFQGPGGSYEQYF
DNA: TGTGCCAGCAGTTTCCAAGGGCCGGGGGGCTCCTACGAGCAGTACTTC

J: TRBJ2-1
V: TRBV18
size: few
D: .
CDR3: CASSPNARGGPTEQFF
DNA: TGTGCCAGCTCACCAAATGCCAGGGGGGGCCCCACCGAGCAGTTCTTC

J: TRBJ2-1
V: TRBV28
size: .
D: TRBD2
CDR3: CASSFATSGYNNEQFF
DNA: TGTGCCAGCAGTTTTGCGACTAGCGGCTACAACAATGAGCAGTTCTTC

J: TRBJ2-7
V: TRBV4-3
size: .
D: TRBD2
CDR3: CASSLSGSVYEQYF
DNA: TGCGCCAGCAGCCTAAGCGGGAGTGTCTACGAGCAGTACTTC

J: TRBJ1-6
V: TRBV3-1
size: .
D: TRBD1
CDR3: CASSQDNLDRAFSPLHF
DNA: TGTGCCAGCAGCCAGGATAATCTAGACAGGGCTTTTTCACCCCTCCACTTT

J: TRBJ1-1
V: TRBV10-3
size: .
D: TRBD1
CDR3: CAISGDRAQGTEAFF
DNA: TGTGCCATCAGTGGGGACAGGGCCCAGGGCACTGAAGCTTTCTTT

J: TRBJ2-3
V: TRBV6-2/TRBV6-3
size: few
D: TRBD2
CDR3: CASRGLVADTQYF
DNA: TGTGCCAGCAGGGGACTAGTGGCAGATACGCAGTATTTT

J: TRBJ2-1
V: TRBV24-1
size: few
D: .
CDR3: CATGREFNNEQFF
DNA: TGTGCCACCGGCAGGGAATTTAACAATGAGCAGTTCTTC

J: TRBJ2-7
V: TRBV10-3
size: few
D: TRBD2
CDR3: CASKLAGGYEQYF
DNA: TGTGCCTCGAAACTAGCGGGAGGCTACGAGCAGTACTTC

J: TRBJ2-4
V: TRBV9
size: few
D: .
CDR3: CASSGGLAKNIQYF
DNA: TGTGCCAGCAGCGGGGGACTAGCCAAAAACATTCAGTACTTC

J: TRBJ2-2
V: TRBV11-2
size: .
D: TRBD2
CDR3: CASSHWRQTSGEQTGELFF
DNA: TGTGCCAGCAGCCATTGGCGGCAGACTAGCGGAGAACAAACCGGGGAGCTGTTTTTT